A selection of T cell receptor beta chains follows, all from one sample in a study of blood T cell repertoires in COVID-19. The table came from immunoSEQ multiplex PCR; TCRdb's copy has only in-frame clones and leaves some out. The profile shows some 240,000 clones, around 83% of them singletons. The sample taken for sequencing was peripheral blood. The receptors originated from a woman between 40 and 50 years old who had recovered from COVID-19. The CDR3 runs from the conserved cysteine through the conserved F or W. D genes are given only for firm matches. For some rows the clone size is stated as once, few or many, or as a class when expanded; others skip it.

d_gene,v_gene,abundance,j_gene,CDR3nt,CDR3aa
TRBD1,TRBV6-1,-,TRBJ1-2,TGTGCCAGCAGTGACGGGACAGGCCCTACTAACTATGGCTACACCTTC,CASSDGTGPTNYGYTF
-,TRBV24-1,few,TRBJ1-6,TGTGCCACCAGTGATTTGCAAGCATTGAACGGCTCCTATAATTCACCCCTCCACTTT,CATSDLQALNGSYNSPLHF
-,TRBV10-2,-,TRBJ2-1,TGCGCCAGCAGGCAACTAGACGTGGCCAATGAGCAGTTCTTC,CASRQLDVANEQFF
-,TRBV24-1,-,TRBJ2-1,TGTGCCACCAGTGATTACACCTCCCCAGGGAATGAGCAGTTCTTC,CATSDYTSPGNEQFF
TRBD1,TRBV2,-,TRBJ2-3,TGTGCCAGCAGTGTAGACAGGGGGATCACAGATACGCAGTATTTT,CASSVDRGITDTQYF
TRBD2,TRBV28,-,TRBJ2-2,TGTGCCAGCAGTTTGGGAGGGGAGAGGACCGGGGAGCTGTTTTTT,CASSLGGERTGELFF
TRBD1,TRBV29-1,-,TRBJ1-1,TGCAGCGCTGAGGACAGGGGGTTAGATGAAGCTTTCTTT,CSAEDRGLDEAFF
TRBD1,TRBV28,-,TRBJ1-1,TGTGCCAGCAGTTTGGACAGGGCGAGGAACACTGAAGCTTTCTTT,CASSLDRARNTEAFF
-,TRBV6-5,-,TRBJ2-7,TGTGCCACCAAAGGGGCAGGGCCATACGAGCAGTACTTC,CATKGAGPYEQYF
-,TRBV19,-,TRBJ2-7,TGTGCCAGTAGTAAGGGGTTTCGAGACGAGCAGTACTTC,CASSKGFRDEQYF
-,TRBV11-3,-,TRBJ2-5,TGTGCCAGCAGCTTAGATTTTGGGCGCCAAGAGACCCAGTACTTC,CASSLDFGRQETQYF
-,TRBV11-2,-,TRBJ2-1,TGTGCCAGCAGCTTAGGGCTAGCGCCCTACAATGAGCAGTTCTTC,CASSLGLAPYNEQFF
-,TRBV6-5,-,TRBJ2-5,TGTGCCAGCAGCCACGGGCCCTACCGGGGGGAGACCCAGTACTTC,CASSHGPYRGETQYF
TRBD1,TRBV5-1,-,TRBJ1-4,TGCGCCAGCAGCCTCGGGACAGGGTCTAATGAAAAACTGTTTTTT,CASSLGTGSNEKLFF
-,TRBV3-1/TRBV3-2,-,TRBJ1-2,TGTGCCAGCAGCCAAGTATTGGGCGGCTACACCTTC,CASSQVLGGYTF
TRBD1,TRBV6-5,-,TRBJ2-1,TGTGCCAGCAGAACCGGGACAGGGGCTGGGCAGTTCTTC,CASRTGTGAGQFF
-,TRBV9,-,TRBJ2-2,TGTGCCAGCAGCCTCGAGAGGGATACCGGGGAGCTGTTTTTT,CASSLERDTGELFF
-,TRBV2,-,TRBJ2-5,TGTGCCAGCAGTGAAGGCTCCACCCGCAGGGGAGAGACCCAGTACTTC,CASSEGSTRRGETQYF
TRBD1,TRBV19,-,TRBJ2-7,TGTGCCAGTACCGCCGGACAGGGAATCGGCGAGCAGTACTTC,CASTAGQGIGEQYF
TRBD1,TRBV2,few,TRBJ2-7,TGTGCCAGCGACAGGGACCCGTACGAGCAGTACTTC,CASDRDPYEQYF
TRBD1,TRBV5-1,-,TRBJ1-1,TGCGCCAGCAGCCCAGCCGGGACAGGCCGCGCGGACACTGAAGCTTTCTTT,CASSPAGTGRADTEAFF
-,TRBV5-1,once,TRBJ2-3,TGCGCCAGCAGCTTGGCCGGGGATAGCACAGATACGCAGTATTTT,CASSLAGDSTDTQYF
TRBD1,TRBV5-1,-,TRBJ1-2,TGCGCCAGCAGCTGGACAGGGACGAATGGCTACACCTTC,CASSWTGTNGYTF
-,TRBV5-4,-,TRBJ1-3,TGTGCCAGCAGCTTTCAGTCTGGAAACACCATATATTTT,CASSFQSGNTIYF
TRBD2,TRBV4-1,-,TRBJ2-7,TGCGCCAGCAGCTCACCCGGGACTAGCGGATCCTACGAGCAGTACTTC,CASSSPGTSGSYEQYF
-,TRBV27,-,TRBJ2-6,TGTGCCAGCGGAGTGCCTGGGGCCAACGTCCTGACTTTC,CASGVPGANVLTF